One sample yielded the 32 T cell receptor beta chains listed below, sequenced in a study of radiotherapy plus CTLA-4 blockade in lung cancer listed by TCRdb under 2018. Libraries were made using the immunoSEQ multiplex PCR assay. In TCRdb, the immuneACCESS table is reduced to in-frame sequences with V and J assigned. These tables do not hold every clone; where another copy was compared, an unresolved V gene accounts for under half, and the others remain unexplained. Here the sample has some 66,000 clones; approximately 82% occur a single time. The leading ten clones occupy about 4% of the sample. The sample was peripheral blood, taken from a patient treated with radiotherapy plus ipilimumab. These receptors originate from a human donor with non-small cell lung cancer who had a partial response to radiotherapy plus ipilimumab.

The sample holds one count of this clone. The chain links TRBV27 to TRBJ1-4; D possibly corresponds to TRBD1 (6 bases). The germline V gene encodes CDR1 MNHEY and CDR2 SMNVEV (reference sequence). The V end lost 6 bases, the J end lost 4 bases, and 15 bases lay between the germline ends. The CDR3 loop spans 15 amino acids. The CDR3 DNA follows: TGTGCCAGCAGCGGCAGGGGATCTAGTAATGAAAAACTGTTTTTT. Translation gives CASSGRGSSNEKLFF.

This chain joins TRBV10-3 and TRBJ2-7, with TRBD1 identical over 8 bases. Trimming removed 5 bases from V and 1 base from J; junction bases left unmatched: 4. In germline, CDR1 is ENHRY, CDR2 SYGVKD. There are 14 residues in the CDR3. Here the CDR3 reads CAISPGQASYEQYF. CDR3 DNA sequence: TGTGCCATCAGTCCGGGACAGGCTTCCTACGAGCAGTACTTC.

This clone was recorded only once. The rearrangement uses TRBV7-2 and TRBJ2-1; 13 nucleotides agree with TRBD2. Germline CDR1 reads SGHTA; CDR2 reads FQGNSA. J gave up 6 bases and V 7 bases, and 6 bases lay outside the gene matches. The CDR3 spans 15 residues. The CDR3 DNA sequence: TGTGCCAGCACGCGACTAGCGGGGGGCTTCAATGAGCAGTTCTTC. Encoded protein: CASTRLAGGFNEQFF.

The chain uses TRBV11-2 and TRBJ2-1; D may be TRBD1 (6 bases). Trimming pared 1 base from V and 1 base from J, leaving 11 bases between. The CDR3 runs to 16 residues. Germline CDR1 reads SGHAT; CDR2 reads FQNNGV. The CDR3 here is CASSLVRQASYNEQFF. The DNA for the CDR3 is TGTGCCAGCAGCTTAGTCCGACAGGCGTCCTACAATGAGCAGTTCTTC.

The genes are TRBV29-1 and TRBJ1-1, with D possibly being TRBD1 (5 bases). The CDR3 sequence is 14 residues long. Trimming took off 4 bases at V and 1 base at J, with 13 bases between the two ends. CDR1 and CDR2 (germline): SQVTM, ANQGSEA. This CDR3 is CSVVGSGGNTEAFF. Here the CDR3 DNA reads TGCAGCGTTGTTGGCAGCGGGGGGAACACTGAAGCTTTCTTT.

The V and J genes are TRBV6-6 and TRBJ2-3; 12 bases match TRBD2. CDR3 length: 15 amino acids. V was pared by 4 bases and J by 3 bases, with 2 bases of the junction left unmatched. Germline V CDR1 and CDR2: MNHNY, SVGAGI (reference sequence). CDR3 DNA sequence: TGTGCCAGCAGTTCGCTAGCGGGAGGGACAGATACGCAGTATTTT. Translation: CASSSLAGGTDTQYF.

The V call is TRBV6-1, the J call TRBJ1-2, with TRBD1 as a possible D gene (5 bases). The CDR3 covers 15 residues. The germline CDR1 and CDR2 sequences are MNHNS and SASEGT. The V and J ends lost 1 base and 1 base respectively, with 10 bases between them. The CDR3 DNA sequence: TGTGCCAGCAGTGAAGAGCAGGGCAATAACTATGGCTACACCTTC. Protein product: CASSEEQGNNYGYTF.

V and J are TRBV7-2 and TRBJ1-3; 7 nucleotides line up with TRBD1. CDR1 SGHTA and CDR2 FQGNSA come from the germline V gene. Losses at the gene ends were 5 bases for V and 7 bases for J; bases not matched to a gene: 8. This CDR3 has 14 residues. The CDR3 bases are TGTGCCAGCAGCCCAGAGACAGGGCGGAACACCATATATTTT. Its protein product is CASSPETGRNTIYF.

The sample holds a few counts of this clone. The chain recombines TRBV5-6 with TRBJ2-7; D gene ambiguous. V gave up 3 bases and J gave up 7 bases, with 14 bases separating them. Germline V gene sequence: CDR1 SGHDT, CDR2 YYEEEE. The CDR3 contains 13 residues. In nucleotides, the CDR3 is TGTGCCAGCAGCTCGTACGCGGCTCAAGAGCAGTACTTC. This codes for CASSSYAAQEQYF. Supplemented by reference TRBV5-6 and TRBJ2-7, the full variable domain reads DAGVTQSPTHLIKTRGQQVTLRCSPKSGHDTVSWYQQALGQGPQFIFQYYEEEERQRGNFPDRFSGHQFPNYSSELNVNALLLGDSALYLCASSSYAAQEQYFGPGTRLTVT.

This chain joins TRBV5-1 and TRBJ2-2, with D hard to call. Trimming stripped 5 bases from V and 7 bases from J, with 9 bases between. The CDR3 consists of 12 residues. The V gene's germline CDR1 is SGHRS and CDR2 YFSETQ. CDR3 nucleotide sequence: TGCGCCAGCAGTCTCGCCAGCGGGGAGCTGTTTTTT. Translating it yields CASSLASGELFF. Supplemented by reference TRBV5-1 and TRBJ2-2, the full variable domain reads KAGVTQTPRYLIKTRGQQVTLSCSPISGHRSVSWYQQTPGQGLQFLFEYFSETQRNKGNFPGRFSGRQFSNSRSEMNVSTLELGDSALYLCASSLASGELFFGEGSRLTVL.

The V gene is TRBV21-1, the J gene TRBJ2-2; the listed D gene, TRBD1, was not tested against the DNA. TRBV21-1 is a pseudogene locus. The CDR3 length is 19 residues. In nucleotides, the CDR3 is TGTGCCAGCAGCAAAGGTGTTAAAGGGGCGCGAAGGGAAACCGGGGAGCTGTTTTTT. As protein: CASSKGVKGARRETGELFF.

The CDR3: CASRLGVGSEKLFF. In DNA form, the CDR3 reads TGTGCCAGCAGGTTGGGAGTAGGGAGTGAAAAACTGTTTTTT. V gene TRBV6-5 combines with J gene TRBJ1-4, with no clear D. The V gene lost 6 bases and the J gene lost 7 bases, with 15 bases spanning the gap. This CDR3 is built from 14 residues. Looked up from germline, CDR1 is MNHEY and CDR2 is SVGAGI.

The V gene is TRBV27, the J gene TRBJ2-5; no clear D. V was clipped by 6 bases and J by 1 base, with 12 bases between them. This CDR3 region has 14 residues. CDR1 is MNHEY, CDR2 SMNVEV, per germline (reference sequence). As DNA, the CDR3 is TGTGCCAGCAGGCGTTTGGGCTCCCAAGAGACCCAGTACTTC. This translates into CASRRLGSQETQYF.

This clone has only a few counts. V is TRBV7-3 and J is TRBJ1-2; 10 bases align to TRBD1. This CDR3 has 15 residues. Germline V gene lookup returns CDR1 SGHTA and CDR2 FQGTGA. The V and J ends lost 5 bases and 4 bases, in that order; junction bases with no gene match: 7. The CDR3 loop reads CASSPQTGGSYGYTF. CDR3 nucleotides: TGTGCCAGCAGCCCCCAGACAGGGGGCAGCTATGGCTACACCTTC.

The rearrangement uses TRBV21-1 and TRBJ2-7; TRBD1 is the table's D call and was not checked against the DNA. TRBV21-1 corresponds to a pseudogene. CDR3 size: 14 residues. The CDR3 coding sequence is TGTGCCAGCAGCTGGTACAGGGGATGTTACGAGCAGTACTTC. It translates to CASSWYRGCYEQYF.

This CDR3 reads CASSLKSGSAYEQYF. CDR3 bases: TGTGCCAGCAGTTTGAAAAGCGGGAGCGCCTACGAGCAGTACTTC. The gene calls are TRBV27 and TRBJ2-7; 8 bases are shared with TRBD2. Germline V gives CDR1 MNHEY, CDR2 SMNVEV (reference sequence). The V gene end was trimmed by 3 bases and the J gene end by 2 bases; junction bases not matched to a gene: 6. The CDR3 runs 15 residues.

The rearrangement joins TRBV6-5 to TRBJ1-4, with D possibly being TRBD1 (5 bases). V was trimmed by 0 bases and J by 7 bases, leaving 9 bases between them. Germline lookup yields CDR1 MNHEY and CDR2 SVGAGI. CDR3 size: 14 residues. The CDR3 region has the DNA TGTGCCAGCAGTTACTCGAGCAGGGTTGAAAAACTGTTTTTT. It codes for CASSYSSRVEKLFF.

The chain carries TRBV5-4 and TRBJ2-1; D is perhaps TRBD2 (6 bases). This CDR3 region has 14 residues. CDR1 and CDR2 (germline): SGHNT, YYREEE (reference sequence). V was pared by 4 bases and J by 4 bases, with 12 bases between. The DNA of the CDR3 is TGTGCCAGCAGCCCCGGACGGGAGTACAATGAGCAGTTCTTC. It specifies CASSPGREYNEQFF.

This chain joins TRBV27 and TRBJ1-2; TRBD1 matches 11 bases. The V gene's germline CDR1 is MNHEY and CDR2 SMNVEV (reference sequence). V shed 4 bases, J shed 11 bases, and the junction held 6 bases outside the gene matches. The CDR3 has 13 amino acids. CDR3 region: CASSYGQGAIYTF. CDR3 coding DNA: TGTGCCAGCAGTTATGGACAGGGGGCGATTTACACCTTC.

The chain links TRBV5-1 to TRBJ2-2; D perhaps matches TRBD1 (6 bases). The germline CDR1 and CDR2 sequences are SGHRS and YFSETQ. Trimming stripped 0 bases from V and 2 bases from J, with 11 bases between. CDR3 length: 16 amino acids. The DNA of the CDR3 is TGCGCCAGCAGCTTGGATCCACAGGGTAACACCGGGGAGCTGTTTTTT. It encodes CASSLDPQGNTGELFF.

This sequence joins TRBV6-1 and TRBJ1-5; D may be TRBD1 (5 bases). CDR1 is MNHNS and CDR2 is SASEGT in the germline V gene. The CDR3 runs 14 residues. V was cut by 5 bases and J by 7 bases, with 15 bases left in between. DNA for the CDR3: TGTGCCAGCAGTATTGACCCCCGGGGGCAGCCCCAGCATTTT. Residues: CASSIDPRGQPQHF.

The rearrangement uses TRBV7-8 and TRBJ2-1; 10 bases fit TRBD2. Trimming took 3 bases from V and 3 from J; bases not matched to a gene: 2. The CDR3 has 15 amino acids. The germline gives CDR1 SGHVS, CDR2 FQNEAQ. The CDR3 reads CASSFIAGGYNEQFF. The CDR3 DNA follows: TGTGCCAGCAGCTTCATAGCGGGAGGCTACAATGAGCAGTTCTTC. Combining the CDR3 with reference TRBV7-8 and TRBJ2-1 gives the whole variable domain GAGVSQSPRYKVAKRGQDVALRCDPISGHVSLFWYQQALGQGPEFLTYFQNEAQLDKSGLPSDRFFAERPEGSVSTLKIQRTQQEDSAVYLCASSFIAGGYNEQFFGPGTRLTVL.

Written as DNA, the CDR3 is TGTGCCTCATCCCGGGACAGGGTCTACTTTGGGGCCAACGTCCTGACTTTC. Translating gives CASSRDRVYFGANVLTF. The rearrangement uses TRBV30 and TRBJ2-6; 9 positions agree with TRBD1. Unmatched junction bases numbered 13, after V lost 7 bases and J lost 3 bases. The CDR3 totals 17 residues. Germline V CDR1 and CDR2: GTSNPN, SVGIG (reference sequence).

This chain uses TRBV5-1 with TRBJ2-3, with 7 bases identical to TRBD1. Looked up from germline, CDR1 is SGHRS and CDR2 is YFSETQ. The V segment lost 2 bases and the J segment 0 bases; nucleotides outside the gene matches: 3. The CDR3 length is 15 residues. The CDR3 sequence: CASSFPGQSTDTQYF. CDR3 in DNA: TGCGCCAGCAGCTTCCCGGGACAGAGCACAGATACGCAGTATTTT.

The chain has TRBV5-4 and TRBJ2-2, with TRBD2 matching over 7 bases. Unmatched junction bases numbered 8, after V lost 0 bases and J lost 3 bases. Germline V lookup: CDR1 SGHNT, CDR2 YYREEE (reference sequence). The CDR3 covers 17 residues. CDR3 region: CASSLAGLGIDTGELFF. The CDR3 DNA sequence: TGTGCCAGCAGCTTGGCCGGACTAGGAATCGACACCGGGGAGCTGTTTTTT.

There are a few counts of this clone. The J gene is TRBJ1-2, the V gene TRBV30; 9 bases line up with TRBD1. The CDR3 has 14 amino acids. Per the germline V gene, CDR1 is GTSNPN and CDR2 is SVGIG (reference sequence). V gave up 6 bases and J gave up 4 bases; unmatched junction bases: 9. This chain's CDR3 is CACTFNRGLYGYTF. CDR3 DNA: TGTGCCTGCACCTTCAACAGGGGGCTCTATGGCTACACCTTC.

The DNA of the CDR3 is TGTGCCAGCAGTTTTCCGAGACAGGGTTATGGCTACACCTTC. This codes for CASSFPRQGYGYTF. This chain uses TRBV28 with TRBJ1-2, with 7 bases matching TRBD1. CDR3 length: 14 amino acids. V lost 3 bases and J lost 5; bases outside the gene matches: 6. Germline CDR1 and CDR2: MDHEN and SYDVKM.

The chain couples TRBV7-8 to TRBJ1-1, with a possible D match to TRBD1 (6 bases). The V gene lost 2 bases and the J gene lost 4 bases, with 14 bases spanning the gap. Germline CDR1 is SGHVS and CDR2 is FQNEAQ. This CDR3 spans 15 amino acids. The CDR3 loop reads CASSLNGRGITEAFF. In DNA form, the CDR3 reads TGTGCCAGCAGCTTAAATGGCAGGGGAATCACTGAAGCTTTCTTT.

The CDR3 bases are TGTGCCAGTGGAGAGGGGGCAAAACTGTTTTTT. Its protein is CASGEGAKLFF. V is TRBV2 and J is TRBJ1-4; 7 bases fit TRBD1. The germline gives CDR1 SNHLY, CDR2 FYNNEI. Unmatched junction bases numbered 5, after V lost 9 bases and J lost 10 bases. The CDR3 totals 11 residues.

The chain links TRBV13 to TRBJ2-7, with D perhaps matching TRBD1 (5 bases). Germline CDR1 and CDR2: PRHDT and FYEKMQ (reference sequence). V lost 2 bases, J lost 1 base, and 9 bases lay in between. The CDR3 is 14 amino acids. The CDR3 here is CASSLSRGSYEQYF. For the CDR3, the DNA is TGTGCCAGCAGCTTAAGTAGGGGTTCCTACGAGCAGTACTTC.

DNA for the CDR3: TGTGCCAGCGCCTCACTAGCGGGAGGATACAATGAGCAGTTCTTC. Its translation is CASASLAGGYNEQFF. V is TRBV2 and J is TRBJ2-1, with 12 bases lining up with TRBD2. Unmatched junction bases numbered 6, after V lost 8 bases and J lost 4 bases. Germline V gene lookup returns CDR1 SNHLY and CDR2 FYNNEI. The CDR3 loop spans 15 amino acids.

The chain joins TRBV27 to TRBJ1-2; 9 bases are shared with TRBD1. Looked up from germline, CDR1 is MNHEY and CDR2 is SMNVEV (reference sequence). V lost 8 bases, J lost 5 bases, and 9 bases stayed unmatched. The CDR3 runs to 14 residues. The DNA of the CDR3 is TGTGCCAGCTGGACGTCGGGACAGGGTTATGGCTACACCTTC. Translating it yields CASWTSGQGYGYTF.